There are a few counts of the clone carrying this TCR beta chain. The entry originates in a study of blood T cell repertoires in COVID-19. About the study: There were acute and convalescent COVID-19 samples, and they came from the United States, Italy and Spain.

Only in-frame clones appear in the TCRdb table, and some are missing; sequencing was by immunoSEQ multiplex PCR. The table records 190,000 or so clones, roughly three quarters of them present only once. CDR3 length equals 15 residues. Germline CDR1 reads LNHDA; CDR2 reads SQIVND (reference sequence). V trimming: 4 bases; J trimming: 3 bases; junction bases outside the gene matches: 7. The chain has TRBV19 and TRBJ2-7, with 9 bases identical to TRBD2. The receptor comes from a woman over 75 with COVID-19, enrolled during active disease. Sequencing input: peripheral blood. CDR3 sequence reads: CASSKAAGGRYEQYF. CDR3 bases: TGTGCCAGTAGTAAAGCAGCGGGAGGACGCTACGAGCAGTACTTC.